The 25 T cell receptor beta chains below all came from one sample that was sequenced in a study of T-cell memory formation after mild COVID-19. TCRdb reprocessed the 5' RACE reads with MiXCR, giving one entry per CDR3 protein. Found here are roughly 310,000 distinct CDR3 sequences, about 16% of them singletons; the top ten hold around 24%. Source material: PBMCs or a T cell subset sorted from them (not recorded which). These receptor sequences come from a man aged 18 to 30 who had mild COVID-19 (a few samples of this study predate the infection). Cell type and time point are not known.

This clonotype occurred a few times. V gene TRBV7-6 combines with J gene TRBJ2-7; a possible D gene is TRBD1 (6 bases). This CDR3 is built from 14 residues. CDR1 is SGHVS and CDR2 is FNYEAQ in the germline V gene. V was shortened by 6 bases and J by 7 bases, with 19 bases between the two germline ends. In DNA, the CDR3 is TGTGCCAGCAGTGCAGCAACACCGAGGGGGGAGCAGTACTTC. Protein sequence: CASSAATPRGEQYF. The full variable domain, completed using reference TRBV7-6 and TRBJ2-7, is GAGVSQSPRYKVTKRGQDVALRCDPISGHVSLYWYRQALGQGPEFLTYFNYEAQQDKSGLPNDRFSAERPEGSISTLTIQRTEQRDSAMYRCASSAATPRGEQYFGPGTRLTVT.

This clonotype was picked up a small number of times. V and J are TRBV7-8 and TRBJ2-1; D is tentatively TRBD1 or TRBD2 (5 bases each). V was cut by 3 bases and J by 5 bases, with 35 bases left in between. The CDR3 is 22 residues long. CDR1 SGHVS and CDR2 FQNEAQ come from the germline V gene. CDR3: CASSLPPGIWGNSATLNNEQFF. The CDR3 nucleotides are TGTGCCAGCAGCTTGCCCCCCGGAATTTGGGGGAATAGCGCGACCCTAAACAATGAGCAGTTCTTC.

The chain has TRBV28 and TRBJ2-7; D call uncertain. This CDR3 is built from 13 residues. Between the trimmed V and J ends, which lost 3 bases and 0 bases, there was a span of 6 bases. Germline V gives CDR1 MDHEN, CDR2 SYDVKM. CDR3 in amino acids: CASSFLNSYEQYF. For the CDR3, the DNA is TGTGCCAGCAGTTTCCTCAACTCCTACGAGCAGTACTTC.

This clonotype was seen a few times. The chain combines TRBV24-1 with TRBJ2-3; possibly TRBD1 for D (6 bases). The CDR3 loop spans 12 amino acids. Germline V gene lookup returns CDR1 KGHDR and CDR2 SFDVKD. With 7 bases removed from V and 3 bases from J, the gap between germline ends came to 7 bases. DNA of the CDR3: TGTGCCACCAGGGACAGAACAGATACGCAGTATTTT. Its protein product is CATRDRTDTQYF.

This clonotype was detected many times. The V and J genes are TRBV4-3 and TRBJ2-7; tentatively, D is TRBD2 (5 bases). The V gene lost 0 bases and the J gene lost 3 bases, with 12 bases spanning the gap. The germline V gene has CDR1 LGHNA and CDR2 YSLEER. The CDR3 extends over 15 amino acids. The CDR3 is CASSQDRLASYEQYF. The DNA of the CDR3 is TGCGCCAGCAGCCAAGATAGGCTAGCCAGCTACGAGCAGTACTTC.

The chain combines TRBV27 with TRBJ2-2; D is unclear. The V end lost 7 bases, the J end lost 5 bases, and 8 bases lay between the germline ends. The length of the CDR3 is 12 residues. Germline V gene lookup returns CDR1 MNHEY and CDR2 SMNVEV (reference sequence). CDR3 coding DNA: TGTGCCAGCAAAACCCAAACCGGGGAGCTGTTTTTT. This gives the protein CASKTQTGELFF.

This clonotype was found many times. The chain links TRBV29-1 to TRBJ2-3; TRBD1 might be the D (5 bases). V lost 3 bases and J 5 bases, leaving 12 bases between the germline ends. The germline V gene encodes CDR1 SQVTM and CDR2 ANQGSEA. This CDR3 contains 13 residues. The CDR3 is CSVESLTGDTQYF. The CDR3 DNA reads TGCAGCGTTGAGAGCCTTACAGGAGATACGCAGTATTTT.

This clonotype was observed a few times. CDR3 loop: CASSYSFSKETQYF. The CDR3 DNA follows: TGTGCCAGCAGTTACTCGTTTAGCAAAGAGACCCAGTACTTC. This chain joins TRBV6-5 and TRBJ2-5; D gene unclear. Germline V gives CDR1 MNHEY, CDR2 SVGAGI. This CDR3 has 14 amino acids. Trimming left V 0 bases short and J 3 bases short, with 8 bases between.

This clonotype occurred a few times. The rearrangement links TRBV5-1 to TRBJ2-1; no firm D call. With 6 bases removed from V and 5 bases from J, the gap between germline ends came to 15 bases. This CDR3 has 14 residues. Germline V lookup: CDR1 SGHRS, CDR2 YFSETQ. CDR3 amino acids: CASKGTDVDNEQFF. In DNA, the CDR3 is TGCGCCAGCAAGGGTACGGACGTGGACAATGAGCAGTTCTTC. The entire variable domain, with the rest obtained from reference TRBV5-1 and TRBJ2-1, is as follows: KAGVTQTPRYLIKTRGQQVTLSCSPISGHRSVSWYQQTPGQGLQFLFEYFSETQRNKGNFPGRFSGRQFSNSRSEMNVSTLELGDSALYLCASKGTDVDNEQFFGPGTRLTVL.

This chain uses TRBV6-2 or TRBV6-3 with TRBJ2-7; the D gene could be TRBD1 or TRBD2 (5 bases each). Germline CDR1 and CDR2: MNHEY and SVGEGT. The CDR3 contains 14 residues. The V end was cut by 6 bases, the J end by 2 bases, with 14 bases between. Here the CDR3 DNA reads TGTGCCAGCAGCACTGGACGGGACCCCTACGAGCAGTACTTC. Its protein product is CASSTGRDPYEQYF.

This clonotype showed up many times. DNA for the CDR3: TGTGCCAGCAGCTTGCGTGTGGCCCAGGTGGCGGACATTCAGTACTTC. Its protein product is CASSLRVAQVADIQYF. V and J are TRBV5-5 and TRBJ2-4; D gene unclear. The V and J ends lost 1 base and 8 bases respectively, with 19 bases between them. CDR1 and CDR2 from the germline V gene are SGHKS and YYEKEE (reference sequence). The CDR3 extends over 16 amino acids. The full variable domain, in which reference TRBV5-5 and TRBJ2-4 provide the parts outside the CDR3, is DAGVTQSPTHLIKTRGQQVTLRCSPISGHKSVSWYQQVLGQGPQFIFQYYEKEERGRGNFPDRFSARQFPNYSSELNVNALLLGDSALYLCASSLRVAQVADIQYFGAGTRLSVL.

Points on this clonotype: Relative to the germline gene, one junction end is altered; a read error may explain this. V gene TRBV27 combines with J gene TRBJ1-5; TRBD1 matches at 7 bases. This CDR3 comprises 15 residues. CDR1 is MNHEY and CDR2 is SMNVEV in the germline V gene (reference sequence). Written as DNA, the CDR3 is TGTGCCAGCAGTCCCGGACAGGTTAGCAATAAGCCCCAGCATTTT. It encodes CASSPGQVSNKPQHF.

This clonotype appeared a few times. The CDR3 DNA reads TGTGCCAGCAGAGGGGTTCGAAACTATGGCTACACCTTC. Protein product: CASRGVRNYGYTF. The chain recombines TRBV21-1 with TRBJ1-2; the table's D call TRBD1 went unverified against the DNA. TRBV21-1 corresponds to a pseudogene. The CDR3 consists of 13 residues.

This clonotype showed up just a few times. The V gene is TRBV6-2 or TRBV6-3, the J gene TRBJ1-6, with a tentative D call TRBD1 (5 bases). This CDR3 contains 14 residues. CDR1 is MNHEY and CDR2 is SVGEGT in the germline V gene. V gave up 7 bases and J gave up 10 bases, with 17 bases separating them. CDR3 in amino acids: CASISAQGISPLHF. As DNA, the CDR3 is TGTGCCAGCATATCGGCCCAGGGAATCTCACCCCTCCACTTT.

This clonotype has just a few counts. The chain carries TRBV9 and TRBJ1-2, with D unresolved. Germline V gene sequence: CDR1 SGDLS, CDR2 YYNGEE. Trimming took off 3 bases at V and 0 bases at J, with 12 bases between the two ends. The CDR3 is 15 amino acids. CDR3 amino acids: CASSAEDPANYGYTF. Here the CDR3 DNA reads TGTGCCAGCAGCGCCGAGGACCCAGCTAACTATGGCTACACCTTC.

This clonotype was counted between two and nine times. The CDR3 protein is CASSLGGATNEKLFF. In nucleotides, the CDR3 is TGTGCCAGCAGCCTCGGGGGAGCAACTAATGAAAAACTGTTTTTT. The chain joins TRBV6-5 to TRBJ1-4; D is possibly TRBD1 (5 bases). Germline V gene sequence: CDR1 MNHEY, CDR2 SVGAGI. The V end lost 6 bases, the J end lost 0 bases, and 11 bases lay between the germline ends. The CDR3 is made up of 15 amino acids.

The chain is built from TRBV4-1 and TRBJ1-2; D gene unclear. V was trimmed by 3 bases and J by 10 bases, leaving 9 bases between them. CDR1 and CDR2 (germline): MGHRA, YSYEKL. This CDR3 is built from 11 residues. CDR3 sequence reads: CASSHGTLYTF. In DNA, the CDR3 is TGCGCCAGCAGCCACGGCACACTCTACACCTTC.

This clonotype was picked up a small number of times. The genes are TRBV20-1 and TRBJ2-1; maybe TRBD2 (6 bases). Germline V lookup: CDR1 DFQATT, CDR2 SNEGSKA (reference sequence). The CDR3 is 18 amino acids. Trimming pared 0 bases from V and 0 bases from J, leaving 18 bases between. As DNA, the CDR3 is TGCAGTGCTAGAGATCTTTCCGGGACTCCTAGCTCCTACAATGAGCAGTTCTTC. Its protein is CSARDLSGTPSSYNEQFF.

This clonotype was counted only a few times. V usage is TRBV20-1 and J usage is TRBJ1-2, with 9 bases that match TRBD1. Germline CDR1 and CDR2: DFQATT and SNEGSKA (reference sequence). J gave up 7 bases and V 6 bases, and 12 bases lay outside the gene matches. The CDR3 has 14 residues. The CDR3 sequence: CSAPPSTGGGGYTF. CDR3 sequence (DNA): TGCAGTGCACCCCCCTCAACAGGGGGCGGTGGCTACACCTTC.

This clonotype was found a few times. The rearrangement joins TRBV7-9 to TRBJ1-6, with D unclear. Germline V gene lookup returns CDR1 SEHNR and CDR2 FQNEAQ (reference sequence). The ends were cut back, 2 bases at V and 7 bases at J, with 6 bases in the middle. This CDR3 region has 13 residues. The CDR3 is CASSLNNNSPLHF. The CDR3 nucleotides are TGTGCCAGCAGCTTAAATAACAATTCACCCCTCCACTTT.

J is TRBJ1-2 and V is TRBV28; unclear D gene. The CDR3 sequence is 14 residues long. Germline CDR1 reads MDHEN; CDR2 reads SYDVKM. V lost 3 bases and J lost 1, with 9 bases in between. The CDR3 bases are TGTGCCAGCAGTTTGCCCGGACTTAACTATGGCTACACCTTC. As protein: CASSLPGLNYGYTF.

The chain is built from TRBV20-1 and TRBJ2-7, with TRBD1 as a possible D gene (6 bases). There are 13 residues in the CDR3. The V gene lost 1 base and the J gene lost 2 bases, with 9 bases spanning the gap. Germline V gives CDR1 DFQATT, CDR2 SNEGSKA (reference sequence). The CDR3 sequence: CSARAAGAYEQYF. CDR3 sequence (DNA): TGCAGTGCTAGAGCGGCAGGGGCCTACGAGCAGTACTTC.

This clonotype has only a few counts. The chain couples TRBV5-6 to TRBJ2-7, with 10 bases aligning to TRBD1. This CDR3 has 15 residues. The ends lost 4 bases at V and 4 bases at J; junction bases unmatched: 8. The V gene's germline CDR1 is SGHDT and CDR2 YYEEEE. DNA for the CDR3: TGTGCCAGCAGCCGGAAGGGACAGGGGATTTACGAGCAGTACGTC. Amino acid sequence: CASSRKGQGIYEQYV.

This clonotype was seen more than once but under ten times. The chain recombines TRBV20-1 with TRBJ2-6; no clear D. Deletions cut 3 bases from V and 4 bases from J, with 13 bases between. Germline values: CDR1 DFQATT, CDR2 SNEGSKA (reference sequence). This CDR3 has 15 residues. CDR3 bases: TGCAGTGCTAGTGGGGATAGCTCCGGGGCCAACGTCCTGACTTTC. Translated, it gives CSASGDSSGANVLTF.

This chain connects TRBV6-2 or TRBV6-3 to TRBJ1-1; D perhaps matches TRBD1 (5 bases). This CDR3 spans 11 amino acids. The germline V and J ends were trimmed by 7 bases and 5 bases, with 8 bases remaining between them. Germline assignment: CDR1 MNHEY and CDR2 SVGEGT. CDR3 bases: TGTGCCAGCACCTCAGGGACTGAAGCTTTCTTT. It codes for CASTSGTEAFF.